This T cell receptor beta chain derives from a study of T cells in Graves' hyperthyroidism and ophthalmopathy. V lost 1 base, J lost 4 bases, and 10 bases lay in between. The CDR3 is 14 amino acids. Amplified TCR beta CDR3 regions came from RNA transcripts. TCR CDR3 regions were first amplified by RT-PCR with HTBI primers. TCRdb fed the multiplex PCR reads into MiXCR, producing one record per CDR3 protein. The sample includes over 450,000 distinct CDR3 sequences, 15% to 20% of them seen just once. Uncontrolled infection, other autoimmune disease, pregnancy or lactation disqualified patients from enrolment.

This chain links TRBV12-3 or TRBV12-4 with TRBJ1-1; D may be TRBD1 (6 bases). Sequences were obtained from blood. The clonotype originates from a young woman with Graves' ophthalmopathy. The DNA for the CDR3 is TGTGCCAGCAGTTTAGGGGGGGCGGTCACTGAAGCTTTCTTT. Translating gives CASSLGGAVTEAFF.